This TCR beta chain was retrieved from a study of T cell responses to AZD1222 COVID-19 vaccine. CDR3 length equals 15 residues. V was clipped by 5 bases and J by 4 bases; unmatched bases: 7. Germline-derived CDR1 and CDR2 are MNHEY and SVGAGI. Profiling relied on immunoSEQ multiplex PCR, and the TCRdb table lists in-frame clones only, not all of them. Among around 150,000 clones listed, about nine tenths were seen once. To note about this clone: Its target is unknown.

Study-wide findings and caveats: Reports say nearly half of spike-specific TCRs go after unmutated variant regions. Clonal diversity may have been underestimated in mostly white British donors.

V is TRBV6-5 and J is TRBJ2-1; 8 bases line up with TRBD2. The sample was peripheral blood, taken on day 0 of AZD1222 vaccination. This sequence originates from an adult in good health. The CDR3 loop is CASSPPGGGYNEQFF. The CDR3 nucleotides are TGTGCCAGCAGTCCCCCGGGGGGGGGATACAATGAGCAGTTCTTC.